These 18 T cell receptor beta chains originate from one sample sequenced in a study of T cells in Graves' hyperthyroidism and ophthalmopathy. Authors of the study amplified TCR beta CDR3 regions from RNA transcripts. Primed by the HTBI set, a first-round RT-PCR was run on the TCR CDR3. Via MiXCR, TCRdb re-called the multiplex PCR reads, giving one row per CDR3 protein. The table shows around 440,000 distinct CDR3 sequences, with more than 15% occurring only once. The sequencing input was blood. The receptor source for this set is a woman aged 18-30 years with Graves' hyperthyroidism.

V gene TRBV28 combines with J gene TRBJ2-1; D is perhaps TRBD2 (6 bases). The V gene's germline CDR1 is MDHEN and CDR2 SYDVKM. The V and J ends lost 1 base and 7 bases respectively, with 17 bases between them. CDR3 length equals 16 residues. The CDR3 bases are TGTGCCAGCAGTTTATTTGTCGGTAGCGGCCTAAATGAGCAGTTCTTC. Amino acids: CASSLFVGSGLNEQFF.

This clonotype was found many times. The gene calls are TRBV29-1 and TRBJ1-1, with unresolved D. The V gene's germline CDR1 is SQVTM and CDR2 ANQGSEA. With 3 bases removed from V and 0 bases from J, the gap between germline ends came to 8 bases. This CDR3 is built from 13 residues. The CDR3 loop reads CSVDTALNTEAFF. The CDR3 nucleotides are TGCAGCGTTGACACAGCTTTGAACACTGAAGCTTTCTTT.

This clonotype turned up a few times. The rearrangement uses TRBV20-1 and TRBJ1-1; a weak D match, TRBD1 (5 bases). The V gene's germline CDR1 is DFQATT and CDR2 SNEGSKA (reference sequence). V shed 6 bases and J shed 9 bases, with 17 bases lying between them. The CDR3 length is 12 residues. The DNA for the CDR3 is TGCAGTGCCCCAACAGGTGCTAATAAAGCTTTCTTT. This sequence encodes CSAPTGANKAFF.

This clonotype was found many times. V usage is TRBV2 and J usage is TRBJ1-2, with D possibly TRBD1 on 6 matching bases. Germline V lookup: CDR1 SNHLY, CDR2 FYNNEI. Trimming removed 7 bases at V and 3 bases at J, with 15 bases between. This CDR3 is built from 14 residues. The CDR3 here is CASTADRRDYGYTF. For the CDR3, the DNA is TGTGCCAGCACCGCGGACAGAAGAGACTATGGCTACACCTTC.

The chain recombines TRBV20-1 with TRBJ2-5; perhaps TRBD2 as D (7 bases). V lost 2 bases to trimming and J lost 2 bases, with 21 bases between them. The CDR3 contains 17 residues. Germline V lookup: CDR1 DFQATT, CDR2 SNEGSKA (reference sequence). As DNA, the CDR3 is TGCAGTGCTAGACCCCTTCGGGGCGGGGGCGTACAAGAGACCCAGTACTTC. Encoded protein: CSARPLRGGGVQETQYF.

This clonotype was counted at least ten times. The chain uses TRBV7-9 and TRBJ2-5, with D maybe TRBD1 (6 bases). The CDR3 covers 14 residues. Trimming shortened V by 9 bases and J by 1 base, and 15 bases separated the two germline ends. Germline assignment: CDR1 SEHNR and CDR2 FQNEAQ (reference sequence). DNA for the CDR3: TGTGCCAGTACCCTGACAGGACCCCAAGAGACCCAGTACTTC. It is translated as CASTLTGPQETQYF.

This clonotype was counted ten times or more. This sequence joins TRBV5-1 and TRBJ2-7; D might be TRBD1 (6 bases). Per germline, CDR1 SGHRS and CDR2 YFSETQ. V was clipped by 2 bases and J by 5 bases, with 17 bases between them. The CDR3 runs to 15 residues. The CDR3 coding sequence is TGCGCCAGCAGCTTAGGGGACACTCCAGGGGACGAGCAGTACTTC. The encoded protein is CASSLGDTPGDEQYF.

This clonotype was observed at least ten times. J is TRBJ2-3 and V is TRBV20-1, with a weak D call TRBD2 (5 bases). Germline V gene sequence: CDR1 DFQATT, CDR2 SNEGSKA (reference sequence). The CDR3 covers 21 residues. V lost 2 bases and J 4 bases, leaving 34 bases between the germline ends. In DNA, the CDR3 is TGCAGTGCTAGATCTATCTGGGATAGCGCGGGTAATCCCAACATGGCAGATACGCAGTATTTT. This gives the protein CSARSIWDSAGNPNMADTQYF.

This clonotype was recorded at least ten times. This chain connects TRBV4-1 to TRBJ1-1; D gene uncertain. Trimming took off 0 bases at V and 10 bases at J, with 12 bases between the two ends. The germline gives CDR1 MGHRA, CDR2 YSYEKL. This CDR3 has 13 residues. The CDR3, as DNA: TGCGCCAGCAGCCAAGATCGAGGAAGGGTAGCTTTCTTT. The encoded protein is CASSQDRGRVAFF.

This clonotype was detected a few times. V and J are TRBV20-1 and TRBJ1-5; D remains ambiguous. The V end was cut by 3 bases, the J end by 1 base, with 7 bases between. The germline V gene encodes CDR1 DFQATT and CDR2 SNEGSKA (reference sequence). This CDR3 region has 13 residues. The CDR3 sequence: CSASLRSNQPQHF. DNA of the CDR3: TGCAGTGCTAGTCTGAGAAGCAATCAGCCCCAGCATTTT.

The chain employs TRBV5-1 and TRBJ2-2; 7 nucleotides align to TRBD1. Germline-derived CDR1 and CDR2 are SGHRS and YFSETQ. The V and J ends lost 4 bases and 1 base, in that order; junction bases with no gene match: 4. This CDR3 has 15 amino acids. The CDR3 spells CASSIGTVNTGELFF. The CDR3 nucleotides are TGCGCCAGCAGCATTGGGACAGTGAACACCGGGGAGCTGTTTTTT.

There are many counts of this clonotype. This chain links TRBV28 with TRBJ1-4; D gene unclear. Trimming removed 1 base at V and 0 bases at J, with 6 bases between. This CDR3 is 15 amino acids long. The germline gives CDR1 MDHEN, CDR2 SYDVKM. The CDR3 loop reads CASSLFTATNEKLFF. The CDR3 nucleotides are TGTGCCAGCAGTTTATTTACCGCAACTAATGAAAAACTGTTTTTT.

This clonotype was recorded at least ten times. The chain couples TRBV24-1 to TRBJ2-5; 9 bases are shared with TRBD1. There are 15 residues in the CDR3. Per germline, CDR1 KGHDR and CDR2 SFDVKD. The V segment lost 2 bases and the J segment 3 bases; nucleotides outside the gene matches: 3. CDR3 residues: CATSDSWDREETQYF. The CDR3 nucleotides are TGTGCCACCAGTGATTCCTGGGACAGGGAAGAGACCCAGTACTTC.

The V call is TRBV12-3 or TRBV12-4, the J call TRBJ1-5; 10 nucleotides align to TRBD1. With V trimmed by 3 bases and J by 6 bases, 5 bases remained unmatched. The CDR3 loop spans 15 amino acids. CDR3 protein: CASSFMGQGSQPQHF. The CDR3 DNA is TGTGCCAGCAGTTTTATGGGACAGGGGAGTCAGCCCCAGCATTTT.

This clonotype showed up just a few times. The rearrangement joins TRBV18 to TRBJ2-1; TRBD2 aligns across 9 bases. The CDR3 has 17 residues. The ends lost 1 base at V and 4 bases at J; junction bases unmatched: 8. Germline CDR1 is KGHSH and CDR2 is LQKENI. CDR3: CASSPLGSSGGYNEQFF. CDR3 coding DNA: TGTGCCAGCTCACCACTGGGTTCGAGCGGGGGGTACAATGAGCAGTTCTTC.

A word on this clonotype: Just one base apart from a much larger clone, this may be a read error. The chain couples TRBV10-3 to TRBJ2-7; perhaps D is TRBD1 or TRBD2 (5 bases each). The better agreement between TRBJ2-1 and the DNA end casts doubt on the J call. Germline V gene data show CDR1 as ENHRY and CDR2 as SYGVKD. CDR3 length: 13 amino acids. CDR3 sequence reads: CAMRDARSYEQFF. In DNA form, the CDR3 reads TGTGCCATGAGGGACGCACGATCCTACGAGCAGTTCTTC.

This clonotype was recorded many times. The chain joins TRBV20-1 to TRBJ2-5, with a weak D call TRBD1 (5 bases). Germline values: CDR1 DFQATT, CDR2 SNEGSKA (reference sequence). The V and J ends lost 3 bases and 5 bases respectively, with 13 bases between them. This CDR3 is built from 13 residues. The CDR3 DNA follows: TGCAGTGCTAGCAGCAGGGCTCTGGAGACCCAGTACTTC. Amino acid sequence: CSASSRALETQYF.

The V call is TRBV5-1, the J call TRBJ1-2; TRBD1 is a possible D gene (6 bases). Germline V gene lookup returns CDR1 SGHRS and CDR2 YFSETQ. V lost 2 bases to trimming and J lost 4 bases, with 12 bases between them. The CDR3 sequence is 14 residues long. The CDR3, as DNA: TGCGCCAGCAGCTTAGACAGGACACTCTATGGCTACACCTTC. Its translation: CASSLDRTLYGYTF.